A single T cell receptor (beta chain) is shown here with its context. Its antigen is not known. This record comes from a study of T cells in Graves' hyperthyroidism and ophthalmopathy. General study points: Most clonotypes that expanded in the thyroid above 0.001 also showed up in blood. Model-based prediction identified ophthalmopathy a median roughly 6.1 months prior to its onset.

Germline V gene lookup returns CDR1 SQVTM and CDR2 ANQGSEA. With 5 bases removed from V and 5 bases from J, the gap between germline ends came to 28 bases. The CDR3 spans 17 residues. The source material, RNA transcripts, was used to amplify TCR beta CDR3 regions. The primer set for the first-round RT-PCR of the TCR CDR3 was HTBI. TCRdb analysed the multiplex PCR reads with MiXCR anew, one entry per CDR3 protein. In the table there are under 300,000 distinct CDR3 sequences, roughly 15% of which are singletons. Used for diagnoses were clinical symptoms, serum thyroxine and TRAb, thyroid ultrasound and orbital computed tomography. This blood was taken when hyperthyroidism was first diagnosed, before any ophthalmopathy symptoms existed.

The material sequenced was blood. The chain is built from TRBV29-1 and TRBJ2-7; TRBD2 might be the D (5 bases). This TCR was recovered from a woman aged 35 to 49 with Graves' hyperthyroidism that later progressed to Graves' ophthalmopathy. CDR3 loop: CSVRGSTARVSQNEQYF. In nucleotides, the CDR3 is TGCAGCGTTCGGGGTTCTACAGCACGAGTTTCCCAGAACGAGCAGTACTTC.